The entry below gives a single T cell receptor (beta chain) sequence along with its context. The antigen is not known. This entry is derived from a study of Ad26.COV2.S vaccination and SARS-CoV-2 variants. On the study more broadly: Within the COV1001 Ad26.COV2.S trial arm, the donor was enrolled. Intramuscularly, Ad26.COV2.S was given either once or twice, 56 days apart. General study findings and limits: Participants in the vaccine arm had higher spike-specific TCR breadth; placebo recipients had lower.

Treatment described: about 20 received Ad26.COV2.S at low or high dose, single or two shots; about 5 received placebo; per-sample allocation not given. Collection of the samples took place on day 63 after the first injection of vaccine or placebo. Adults aged 18-55 years in Boston included the donor. Repertoires were generated with immunoSEQ multiplex PCR, while TCRdb's copy carries only in-frame clones and drops some. The sample lists about 480,000 clones, around 85% seen once, with 9.5% to 15% in the top ten. The sample here was peripheral blood, taken in a trial of Ad26.COV2.S vaccine versus placebo. The TCR originated in a person between 18 and 60 years old who received the Ad26.COV2.S COVID-19 vaccine or a placebo.

The CDR3 loop reads CASSTDSRMRANEKLFF. The CDR3 nucleotides read TGTGCCAGTAGTACCGACAGCAGAATGAGGGCTAATGAAAAACTGTTTTTT. The chain links TRBV19 to TRBJ1-4; possible D gene TRBD1, 5 bases. The V end was cut by 4 bases, the J end by 3 bases, with 18 bases between. CDR1 and CDR2 (germline): LNHDA, SQIVND (reference sequence). This CDR3 has 17 amino acids.